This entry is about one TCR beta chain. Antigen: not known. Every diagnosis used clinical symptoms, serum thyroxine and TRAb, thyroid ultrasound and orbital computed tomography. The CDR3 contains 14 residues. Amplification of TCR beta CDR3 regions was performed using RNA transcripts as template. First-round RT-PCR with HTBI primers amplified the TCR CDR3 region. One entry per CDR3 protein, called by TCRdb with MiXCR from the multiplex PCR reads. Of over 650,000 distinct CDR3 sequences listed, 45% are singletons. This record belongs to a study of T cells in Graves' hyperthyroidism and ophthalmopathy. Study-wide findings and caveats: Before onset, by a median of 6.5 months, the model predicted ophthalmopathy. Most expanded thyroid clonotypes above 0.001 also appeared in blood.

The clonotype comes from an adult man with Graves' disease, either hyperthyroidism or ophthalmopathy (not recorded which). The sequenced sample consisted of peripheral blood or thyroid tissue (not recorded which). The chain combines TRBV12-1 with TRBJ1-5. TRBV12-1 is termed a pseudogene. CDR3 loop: CASGYGQTNQPQHF. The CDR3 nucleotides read TGTGCCAGCGGCTATGGGCAGACCAATCAGCCCCAGCATTTT.